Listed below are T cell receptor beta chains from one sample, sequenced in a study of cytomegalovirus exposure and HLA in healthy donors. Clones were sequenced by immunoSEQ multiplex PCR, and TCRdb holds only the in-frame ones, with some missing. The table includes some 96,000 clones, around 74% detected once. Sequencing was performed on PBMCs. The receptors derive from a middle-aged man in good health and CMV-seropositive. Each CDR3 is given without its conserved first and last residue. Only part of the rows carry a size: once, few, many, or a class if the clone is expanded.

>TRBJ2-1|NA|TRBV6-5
ASSQGLFRGNEQF
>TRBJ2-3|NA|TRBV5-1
ASSPGLAGALSTDTQY
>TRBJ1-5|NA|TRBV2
ASSDNPGQGLGNQPQH
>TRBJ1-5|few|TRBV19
ASSSSRTGTQPQH
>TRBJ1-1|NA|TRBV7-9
ASSSFTENTEAF
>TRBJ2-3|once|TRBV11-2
ASSISGGEDTQY
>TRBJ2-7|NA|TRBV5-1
ASSSSGEYEQY
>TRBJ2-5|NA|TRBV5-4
ASSLSGGGETQY
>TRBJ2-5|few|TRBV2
ASSWTGRETQY
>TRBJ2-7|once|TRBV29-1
SAQVPGGGYEQY
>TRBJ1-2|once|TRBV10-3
AIRGTGEVGYGYT
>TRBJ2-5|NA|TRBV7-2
ASSQAKTGFQETQY
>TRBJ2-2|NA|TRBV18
ASSPTGVKLGELF
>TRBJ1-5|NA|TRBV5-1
ASSLRSGDQPQH
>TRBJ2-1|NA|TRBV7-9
ASSFGGAPSYNEQF
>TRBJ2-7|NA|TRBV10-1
ASSDRNSYEQY
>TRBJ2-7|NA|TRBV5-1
ASSPGHIYEQY
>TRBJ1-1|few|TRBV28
ASRSASGRANTEAF
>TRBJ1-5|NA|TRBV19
ASSINKNQPQH
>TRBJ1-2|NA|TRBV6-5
ASNTQGGNYGYT
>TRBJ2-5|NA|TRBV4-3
ASSQDIQETQY
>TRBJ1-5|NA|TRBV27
ASSYLSGRGNQPQH
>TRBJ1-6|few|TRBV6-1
ASSESVSYNSPLH
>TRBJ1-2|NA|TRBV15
ATSMRRMNYGYT
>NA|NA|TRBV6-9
ASSYSTLAGGVYEQY
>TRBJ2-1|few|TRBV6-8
ASSYHLVTGLSEQF
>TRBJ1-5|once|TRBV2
ASSEDRINQPQH
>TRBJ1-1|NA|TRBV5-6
ASIKRGQARMNTEAF
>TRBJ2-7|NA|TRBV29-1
SMRDSLADEQY
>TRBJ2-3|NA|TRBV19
ASSRQDNSADTQY
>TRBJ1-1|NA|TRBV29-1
SVGNPLGRNTEAF
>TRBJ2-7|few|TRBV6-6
ASRTRQGAHEQY
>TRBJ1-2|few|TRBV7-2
ASSTRTGNGYT
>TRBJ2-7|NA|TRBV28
ASSLGSGREQY
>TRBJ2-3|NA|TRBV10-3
AISGTSGFGTDTQY
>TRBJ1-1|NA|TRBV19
ASSQGADTEAF
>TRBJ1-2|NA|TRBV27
ASSLSIRGGYT
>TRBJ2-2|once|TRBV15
ATSRVGRAGELF
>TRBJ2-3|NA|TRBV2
ASSEKGLDPSTDTQY
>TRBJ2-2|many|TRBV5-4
ASSLVSRSDTGELF
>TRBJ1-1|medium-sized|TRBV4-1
ASSQEGGLGAF
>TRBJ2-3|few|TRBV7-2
ASSFNWAGSTDTQY
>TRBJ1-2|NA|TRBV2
ASSIRTELYGYT
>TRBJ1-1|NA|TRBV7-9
ASSLAPQGHTEAF
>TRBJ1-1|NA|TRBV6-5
ASLNRGGTEAF
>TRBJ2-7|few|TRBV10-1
ASSDRVLGEQY
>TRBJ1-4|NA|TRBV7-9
ASSLAAPEVEKLF
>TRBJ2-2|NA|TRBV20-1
SASRTGELF
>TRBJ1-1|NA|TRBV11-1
ATSQSGANTEAF
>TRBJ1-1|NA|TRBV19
ASSIGTGTNTEAF
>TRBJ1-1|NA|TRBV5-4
ASSRGQGAFETEAF
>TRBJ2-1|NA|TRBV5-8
ASSLAGTGSSEQF
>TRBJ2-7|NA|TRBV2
ASIGTGGYEQY
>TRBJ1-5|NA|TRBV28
ASTLTNQPQH
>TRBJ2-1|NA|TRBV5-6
ASSLAGSSGRGQF
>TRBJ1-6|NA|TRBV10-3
AISLGQDNSPLH
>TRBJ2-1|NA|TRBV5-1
ASSSGQGSYNEQF